This T cell receptor beta chain emerged from a study of molecular identifiers for immune sequencing clone quantification. TCRdb reprocessed the PCR reads via MiXCR and lists one record per CDR3 protein. The table has about 640,000 distinct CDR3 sequences, 20% seen once. The CDR3 contains 14 residues. The germline V gene encodes CDR1 LNHDA and CDR2 SQIVND (reference sequence). Trimming shortened V by 3 bases and J by 1 base, and 8 bases separated the two germline ends. Sorted naive CD8 T cells, roughly 19,000 to 1,000,000, were sequenced from 10%, 30% or 50% RNA. The sample consisted of naive CD8+ T cells from blood, with Jurkat cell RNA spiked in. Specified subset: FACS-sorted CD8+CD4-CCR7+CD45RA+ naive T cells. The receptor was derived from a human donor in good health. Some libraries in this study had Jurkat cell RNA spiked in. The genes are TRBV19 and TRBJ2-3; no reliable D call. CDR3 amino acids: CASSIFGGTDTQYF. DNA of the CDR3: TGTGCCAGTAGTATTTTTGGTGGCACAGATACGCAGTATTTT.